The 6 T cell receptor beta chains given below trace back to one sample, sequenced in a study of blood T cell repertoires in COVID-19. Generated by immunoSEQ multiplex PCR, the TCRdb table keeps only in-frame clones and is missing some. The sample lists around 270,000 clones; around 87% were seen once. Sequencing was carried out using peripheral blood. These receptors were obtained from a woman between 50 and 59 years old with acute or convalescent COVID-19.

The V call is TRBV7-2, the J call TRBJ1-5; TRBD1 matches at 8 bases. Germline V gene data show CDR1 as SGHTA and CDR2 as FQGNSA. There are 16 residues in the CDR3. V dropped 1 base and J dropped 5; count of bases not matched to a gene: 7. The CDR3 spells CASSLGGQGAYQPQHF. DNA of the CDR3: TGTGCCAGCAGCTTAGGAGGGCAGGGGGCGTATCAGCCCCAGCATTTT.

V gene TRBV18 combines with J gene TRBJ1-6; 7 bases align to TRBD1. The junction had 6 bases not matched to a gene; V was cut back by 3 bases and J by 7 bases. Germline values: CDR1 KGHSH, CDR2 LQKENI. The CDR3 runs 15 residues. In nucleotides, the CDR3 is TGTGCCAGCTCACCTATGACAGGGACAAATTCACCCCTCCACTTT. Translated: CASSPMTGTNSPLHF.

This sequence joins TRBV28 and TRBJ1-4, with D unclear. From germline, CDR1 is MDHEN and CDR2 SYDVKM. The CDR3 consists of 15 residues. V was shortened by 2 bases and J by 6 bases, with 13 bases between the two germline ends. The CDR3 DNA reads TGTGCCAGCAGTTTAAGACACGGGATGGATGAAAAACTGTTTTTT. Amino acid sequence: CASSLRHGMDEKLFF.

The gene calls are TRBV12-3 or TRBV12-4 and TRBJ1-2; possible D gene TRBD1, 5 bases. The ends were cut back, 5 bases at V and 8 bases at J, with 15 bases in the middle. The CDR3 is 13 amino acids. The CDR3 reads CASSPQAAAGYTF. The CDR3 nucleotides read TGTGCCAGCAGTCCACAGGCGGCAGCCGGCTACACCTTC.

CDR3 nucleotides: TGTGCCAGCAGCTACCGGGACAGGGGCTACGAGCAGTACTTC. Residues: CASSYRDRGYEQYF. This rearrangement joins TRBV9 to TRBJ2-7, with 10 bases matching TRBD1. Germline V lookup: CDR1 SGDLS, CDR2 YYNGEE. With V trimmed by 4 bases and J by 3 bases, 4 bases remained unmatched. The CDR3 spans 14 residues. The whole variable domain, remainder taken from reference TRBV9 and TRBJ2-7, is DSGVTQTPKHLITATGQRVTLRCSPRSGDLSVYWYQQSLDQGLQFLIQYYNGEERAKGNILERFSAQQFPDLHSELNLSSLELGDSALYFCASSYRDRGYEQYFGPGTRLTVT.

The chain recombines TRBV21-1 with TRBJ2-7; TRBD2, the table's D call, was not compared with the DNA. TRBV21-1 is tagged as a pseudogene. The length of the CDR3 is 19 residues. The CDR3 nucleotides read TGTGCCAGCAGCAAAGTTTGCCCGGCTAGCGGGAGGAGATTTTACGAGCAGTACTTC. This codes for CASSKVCPASGRRFYEQYF.